This TCR beta chain emerged from a study of T cells in tuberculosis. As for the study in general: Blood was taken before or within 7 days of anti-tuberculosis therapy.

Time point described: new active TB diagnosis, blood taken before or within 7 days of starting treatment. Active tuberculosis patients were new diagnoses, HIV-seronegative, South African, and aged 18 years or older. Findings and limits, study-wide: Active tuberculosis TCR-alpha repertoires lay closer to GMM-specific TCRs than IGRA-negative controls, suggesting clonal expansion.

Comments on this clone: As yet, its antigen is unknown.

The CDR3 covers 15 residues. Germline V CDR1 and CDR2: SGDLS, YYNGEE. V was pared by 3 bases and J by 3 bases, with 12 bases between. Profiled with immunoSEQ multiplex PCR; TCRdb holds only in-frame clones, not every one. The data hold fewer than 40,000 clones, with more than 85% observed a single time. The specimen comprised PBMCs, sampled at tuberculosis diagnosis. The chain joins TRBV9 to TRBJ2-2, with D perhaps matching TRBD2 (6 bases). The TCR comes from an adult with tuberculosis. The CDR3 is CASSEGTPDTGELFF. The CDR3 bases are TGTGCCAGCAGCGAGGGGACTCCGGACACCGGGGAGCTGTTTTTT.